The 27 T cell receptor beta chains reported below all come from one sample, sequenced in a study of CD8 T cells in Susac syndrome (dated by TCRdb to about 2019). The library was built by means of the immunoSEQ multiplex PCR assay. RNA was extracted using the RNeasy kit, and about 0.45 to 1 ug of the RNA was reverse transcribed with random hexamers. The raw public data were reprocessed by TCRdb itself: fastp quality trimming at Q25, MiXCR clonotype calling, in-frame beta chains only. When rows share a CDR3 protein, they turn into one entry using the most common DNA and genes. This sample comprises about 440,000 distinct CDR3 sequences, 75% to 90% of them detected only once. Of the sample, approximately 0.11% is held by the ten largest clones. The sequenced sample was CD8+ T cells from PBMCs. The receptors stem from a human donor with multiple sclerosis.

This clonotype was detected once. The V gene is TRBV20-1, the J gene TRBJ1-4; D ambiguous. The V end was cut by 3 bases, the J end by 8 bases, with 7 bases between. Per germline, CDR1 DFQATT and CDR2 SNEGSKA (reference sequence). This CDR3 has 11 residues. The CDR3 here is CSASGEEKLFF. The CDR3 bases are TGCAGTGCTAGTGGAGAGGAAAAACTGTTTTTT.

The chain joins TRBV29-1 to TRBJ1-2; TRBD1 matches 7 bases. With V trimmed by 4 bases and J by 3 bases, 5 bases remained unmatched. The V gene's germline CDR1 is SQVTM and CDR2 ANQGSEA. This CDR3 has 13 amino acids. For the CDR3, the DNA is TGCAGCGTTGTGGGGGGGACAGACTATGGCTACACCTTC. Encoded protein: CSVVGGTDYGYTF.

The genes are TRBV19 and TRBJ1-1; no clear D. The germline gives CDR1 LNHDA, CDR2 SQIVND (reference sequence). This CDR3 is built from 13 residues. Deletions cut 5 bases from V and 4 bases from J, with 11 bases between. CDR3 DNA: TGTGCCAGTAGTCTATCTTTTCCCACTGAAGCTTTCTTT. The encoded protein is CASSLSFPTEAFF.

The chain couples TRBV5-6 to TRBJ1-5; 9 nucleotides agree with TRBD1. The V segment lost 2 bases and the J segment 7 bases; nucleotides outside the gene matches: 7. Germline V gene data show CDR1 as SGHDT and CDR2 as YYEEEE. This CDR3 is built from 15 residues. CDR3 coding DNA: TGTGCCAGCAGCTTACAGGGGGCCTACTACCAGCCCCAGCATTTT. Translated: CASSLQGAYYQPQHF.

V gene TRBV27 combines with J gene TRBJ2-1; 11 bases match TRBD2. V shed 5 bases and J 5 bases; nucleotides not matched to a gene: 8. This CDR3 contains 16 residues. CDR1 is MNHEY, CDR2 SMNVEV, per germline (reference sequence). In DNA form, the CDR3 reads TGTGCCAGCAGTATCCCCGGGACTAGCGGTCACAATGAGCAGTTCTTC. This sequence encodes CASSIPGTSGHNEQFF.

A few counts support this clonotype. The chain joins TRBV6-1 to TRBJ2-1; 7 nucleotides line up with TRBD2. V trimming: 3 bases; J trimming: 2 bases; junction bases outside the gene matches: 4. The CDR3 is made up of 15 amino acids. The germline gives CDR1 MNHNS, CDR2 SASEGT. Here the CDR3 reads CASSDWGGPYNEQFF. DNA of the CDR3: TGTGCCAGCAGTGATTGGGGAGGGCCCTACAATGAGCAGTTCTTC.

This clonotype was seen a single time. The gene calls are TRBV11-2 and TRBJ2-7; 7 positions match TRBD1. The CDR3 is 15 amino acids. The germline V gene encodes CDR1 SGHAT and CDR2 FQNNGV. The V gene end was trimmed by 1 base and the J gene end by 3 bases; junction bases not matched to a gene: 6. CDR3 in amino acids: CASSLGTGYYYEQYF. The CDR3 bases are TGTGCCAGCAGCTTAGGGACAGGTTACTACTACGAGCAGTACTTC.

The chain couples TRBV27 to TRBJ2-2; 7 positions agree with TRBD2. V shed 1 base and J 7 bases; nucleotides not matched to a gene: 9. The CDR3 sequence is 16 residues long. CDR1 is MNHEY, CDR2 SMNVEV, per germline (reference sequence). The CDR3 nucleotides are TGTGCCAGCAGTTTATTTTTGGGAGGGAATGGCGGGGAGCTGTTTTTT. Translated, it gives CASSLFLGGNGGELFF.

V is TRBV6-5 and J is TRBJ1-2, with D maybe TRBD1 (5 bases). The germline CDR1 and CDR2 sequences are MNHEY and SVGAGI. The V end was cut by 2 bases, the J end by 4 bases, with 8 bases between. The CDR3 extends over 13 amino acids. The CDR3 loop reads CASSYGGGYGYTF. In nucleotides, the CDR3 is TGTGCCAGCAGTTACGGGGGTGGCTATGGCTACACCTTC.

This sequence joins TRBV7-3 and TRBJ1-3; D is undetermined. The CDR3 length is 13 residues. Between the trimmed V and J ends, which lost 1 base and 4 bases, there was a span of 5 bases. CDR1 is SGHTA, CDR2 FQGTGA, per germline. CDR3 amino acids: CASSLKPGNTIYF. The CDR3 nucleotides are TGTGCCAGCAGCTTAAAGCCGGGAAACACCATATATTTT.

The chain combines TRBV7-8 with TRBJ2-4; possible D gene TRBD1, 5 bases. CDR1 and CDR2 from the germline V gene are SGHVS and FQNEAQ. The CDR3 sequence is 16 residues long. V was shortened by 5 bases and J by 0 bases, with 14 bases between the two germline ends. Here the CDR3 reads CASSAPTVTAKNIQYF. CDR3 coding DNA: TGTGCCAGCAGCGCTCCGACAGTTACAGCCAAAAACATTCAGTACTTC. Full variable domain (remainder filled in from reference TRBV7-8 and TRBJ2-4): GAGVSQSPRYKVAKRGQDVALRCDPISGHVSLFWYQQALGQGPEFLTYFQNEAQLDKSGLPSDRFFAERPEGSVSTLKIQRTQQEDSAVYLCASSAPTVTAKNIQYFGAGTRLSVL.

The rearrangement uses TRBV5-1 and TRBJ1-2, with 9 bases identical to TRBD1. The germline V gene has CDR1 SGHRS and CDR2 YFSETQ. The trim removed 3 bases at V and 7 bases at J, leaving 7 bases unmatched. The CDR3 is 14 residues long. CDR3 sequence reads: CASSSGQGKGGYTF. The CDR3 nucleotides read TGCGCCAGCAGCTCGGGACAGGGAAAGGGTGGCTACACCTTC.

J is TRBJ2-7 and V is TRBV10-3, with D perhaps being TRBD1 or TRBD2 (5 bases each). Germline V CDR1 and CDR2: ENHRY, SYGVKD. This CDR3 is built from 14 residues. V was cut by 11 bases and J by 1 base, with 18 bases left in between. The DNA for the CDR3 is TGTGCCGTCCGCTACCGGGACGCATCCTACGAGCAGTACTTC. The encoded protein is CAVRYRDASYEQYF.

This chain joins TRBV12-3 or TRBV12-4 and TRBJ1-2, with TRBD1 matching 8 bases. Trimming at V came to 3 bases and at J to 6 bases, leaving 6 bases not matched to a gene. The CDR3 has 14 amino acids. The CDR3 sequence is CASSFGQGRDGYTF. DNA of the CDR3: TGTGCCAGCAGTTTTGGACAGGGTCGGGATGGCTACACCTTC.

V gene TRBV6-1 combines with J gene TRBJ2-1; 12 positions agree with TRBD2. CDR1 MNHNS and CDR2 SASEGT come from the germline V gene. The CDR3 contains 19 residues. J lost 1 base, V lost 8 bases, and 15 bases had no gene match. The CDR3 DNA reads as TGTGCCAGCGGTCCACTAGCGGGAGGCAAAATGGGGTCCTACAATGAGCAGTTCTTC. Its translation: CASGPLAGGKMGSYNEQFF.

This chain joins TRBV27 and TRBJ2-2, with a tentative D call TRBD2 (6 bases). Germline CDR1 reads MNHEY; CDR2 reads SMNVEV (reference sequence). V was pared by 7 bases and J by 4 bases, with 13 bases between. There are 14 residues in the CDR3. The CDR3 coding sequence is TGTGCCAGCACCTCGCTGGGGGGCACCGGGGAGCTGTTTTTT. Amino acids: CASTSLGGTGELFF.

The chain couples TRBV7-9 to TRBJ1-2; 10 bases are a match to TRBD1. The germline CDR1 and CDR2 sequences are SEHNR and FQNEAQ (reference sequence). The ends lost 5 bases at V and 4 bases at J; junction bases unmatched: 13. This CDR3 region has 17 residues. CDR3 sequence (DNA): TGTGCCAGCAGCCCCTTACCCGGGACAGGGGAACTCTATGGCTACACCTTC. Translation: CASSPLPGTGELYGYTF.

This clonotype occurred once. This rearrangement joins TRBV18 to TRBJ1-4, with D hard to call. V lost 4 bases and J lost 5, with 14 bases in between. CDR3 length: 15 residues. Per the germline V gene, CDR1 is KGHSH and CDR2 is LQKENI. CDR3 protein: CASSLGPTVNEKLFF. The DNA of the CDR3 is TGTGCCAGCTCACTCGGACCGACGGTAAATGAAAAACTGTTTTTT.

This chain joins TRBV19 and TRBJ2-2; TRBD1 is a possible D gene (5 bases). V was trimmed by 4 bases and J by 6 bases, leaving 15 bases between them. Germline values: CDR1 LNHDA, CDR2 SQIVND (reference sequence). The CDR3 is 15 residues long. The CDR3 loop is CASSTLAGIAGELFF. CDR3 sequence (DNA): TGTGCCAGTAGTACCTTGGCAGGGATCGCCGGGGAGCTGTTTTTT. The variable domain in full, completed from reference TRBV19 and TRBJ2-2, reads DGGITQSPKYLFRKEGQNVTLSCEQNLNHDAMYWYRQDPGQGLRLIYYSQIVNDFQKGDIAEGYSVSREKKESFPLTVTSAQKNPTAFYLCASSTLAGIAGELFFGEGSRLTVL.

J is TRBJ2-7 and V is TRBV11-1; TRBD2 might be the D (7 bases). Germline V gene lookup returns CDR1 SGHAT and CDR2 FQDESV (reference sequence). The germline V and J ends were trimmed by 4 bases and 1 base, with 32 bases remaining between them. The length of the CDR3 is 21 residues. CDR3 nucleotides: TGTGCCAGCAGCTCCACCCTAGGGGGGGACCTAATTCGACCTGATTCCTACGAGCAGTACTTC. Translating it yields CASSSTLGGDLIRPDSYEQYF.

V is TRBV20-1 and J is TRBJ1-4, with D unresolved. This CDR3 contains 15 residues. The V end was cut by 1 base, the J end by 0 bases, with 9 bases between. The V gene's germline CDR1 is DFQATT and CDR2 SNEGSKA (reference sequence). DNA for the CDR3: TGCAGTGCTAGAGTGGGCAGGCCAACTAATGAAAAACTGTTTTTT. Residues: CSARVGRPTNEKLFF.

This chain joins TRBV11-2 and TRBJ2-7, with TRBD1 as a possible D gene (5 bases). The CDR3 has 16 amino acids. The V gene's germline CDR1 is SGHAT and CDR2 FQNNGV. V lost 0 bases and J lost 7, with 19 bases in between. CDR3 protein: CASSLEVGLTHLEQYF. The CDR3 DNA is TGTGCCAGCAGCTTAGAGGTGGGGCTGACTCATTTGGAGCAGTACTTC.

The chain has TRBV18 and TRBJ1-5, with D perhaps matching TRBD1 (6 bases). Trimming removed 3 bases at V and 2 bases at J, with 11 bases between. The CDR3 is made up of 15 amino acids. Germline lookup yields CDR1 KGHSH and CDR2 LQKENI. CDR3 amino acids: CASSPPGAGNQPQHF. The CDR3 DNA reads TGTGCCAGCTCACCTCCAGGGGCAGGCAATCAGCCCCAGCATTTT.

CDR3: CASSIRGSTEAFF. The CDR3 bases are TGTGCCAGTAGTATCCGGGGGAGCACTGAAGCTTTCTTT. This rearrangement joins TRBV19 to TRBJ1-1; possible D gene TRBD1, 5 bases. There are 13 residues in the CDR3. The germline V and J ends were trimmed by 3 bases and 4 bases, with 9 bases remaining between them. Germline V CDR1 and CDR2: LNHDA, SQIVND (reference sequence). Based on the CDR3 plus reference TRBV19 and TRBJ1-1, the full variable domain is DGGITQSPKYLFRKEGQNVTLSCEQNLNHDAMYWYRQDPGQGLRLIYYSQIVNDFQKGDIAEGYSVSREKKESFPLTVTSAQKNPTAFYLCASSIRGSTEAFFGQGTRLTVV.

The CDR3 is CASSFGWGQYEQYF. The CDR3 coding sequence is TGCGCCAGCAGCTTCGGGTGGGGACAGTACGAGCAGTACTTC. The chain uses TRBV5-1 and TRBJ2-7, with 7 bases aligning to TRBD1. Germline values: CDR1 SGHRS, CDR2 YFSETQ. The CDR3 has 14 amino acids. J gave up 4 bases and V 2 bases, and 6 bases lay outside the gene matches.

This clonotype was recorded once. The CDR3, as DNA: TGTGCCAGCAGTACCTGGGACAGGGCTGGGTCTGAAGCTTTCTTT. Amino acids: CASSTWDRAGSEAFF. This sequence joins TRBV27 and TRBJ1-1; 9 bases fit TRBD1. Germline V gene lookup returns CDR1 MNHEY and CDR2 SMNVEV (reference sequence). The V gene end was trimmed by 5 bases and the J gene end by 6 bases; junction bases not matched to a gene: 10. CDR3 length: 15 residues.

This clonotype was seen once. The gene calls are TRBV28 and TRBJ2-1, with 9 bases matching TRBD2. Trimming took 9 bases from V and 2 from J; bases not matched to a gene: 20. Germline V gene lookup returns CDR1 MDHEN and CDR2 SYDVKM. The CDR3 consists of 19 residues. This chain's CDR3 is CASSHHPIIAGDAYNEQFF. CDR3 sequence (DNA): TGTGCCAGTAGTCACCATCCGATAATAGCGGGGGACGCCTACAATGAGCAGTTCTTC.